This entry describes one TCR beta chain. This sample was included in a study of shared clonotypes between healthy human individuals. This CDR3 spans 15 amino acids. V shed 3 bases and J 7 bases; nucleotides not matched to a gene: 9. CDR1 and CDR2 (germline): PRHDT, FYEKMQ (reference sequence). Method: immunoSEQ multiplex PCR; TCRdb's copy keeps in-frame clones and lacks some. The sample lists approximately 1,500,000 clones; nearly 99% were seen once. The V call is TRBV13, the J call TRBJ2-1, with 7 bases matching TRBD2. This TCR was recovered from a young man in good health. The material sequenced was naive CD4+ T cells sorted from blood. The sample's subset: CD45RA+ positively selected. The CDR3 DNA sequence: TGTGCCAGCAGCTTGAGAGGGCGGGAGAATAATGAGCAGTTCTTC. Encoded protein: CASSLRGRENNEQFF.